This T cell receptor (beta chain) emerged from a study of radiation and T cells in renal cell carcinoma. At the level of the study: Nephrectomy followed 15 Gy stereotactic body radiation by 4 weeks.

For this clone: Its specificity is not known.

The CDR3 is 14 amino acids. The ends lost 4 bases at V and 1 base at J; junction bases unmatched: 1. The V gene's germline CDR1 is KGHSH and CDR2 LQKENI. Findings and caveats of the study: Without pretreatment biopsies, baseline tumor clonotype presence was undetermined.

This sample's time point: blood 2 weeks post-SBRT. Treatment indicated: 15 Gy SBRT to primary tumor, nephrectomy 4 weeks later. Blood was sampled at baseline, 2 weeks and 4 weeks after SBRT. This renal cell carcinoma was of the clear cell type. Profiled with immunoSEQ multiplex PCR; TCRdb holds only in-frame clones, not every one. The table records roughly 130,000 clones, 70% to 90% of them present only once. Specimen: blood, collected from a patient whose treatment included radiotherapy and nephrectomy. The chain uses TRBV18 and TRBJ1-5, with 7 bases aligning to TRBD1. The source is an older woman with renal cell carcinoma. The CDR3, as DNA: TGTGCCAGCTCACAGGGACAGAGCAATCAGCCCCAGCATTTT. This translates into CASSQGQSNQPQHF.